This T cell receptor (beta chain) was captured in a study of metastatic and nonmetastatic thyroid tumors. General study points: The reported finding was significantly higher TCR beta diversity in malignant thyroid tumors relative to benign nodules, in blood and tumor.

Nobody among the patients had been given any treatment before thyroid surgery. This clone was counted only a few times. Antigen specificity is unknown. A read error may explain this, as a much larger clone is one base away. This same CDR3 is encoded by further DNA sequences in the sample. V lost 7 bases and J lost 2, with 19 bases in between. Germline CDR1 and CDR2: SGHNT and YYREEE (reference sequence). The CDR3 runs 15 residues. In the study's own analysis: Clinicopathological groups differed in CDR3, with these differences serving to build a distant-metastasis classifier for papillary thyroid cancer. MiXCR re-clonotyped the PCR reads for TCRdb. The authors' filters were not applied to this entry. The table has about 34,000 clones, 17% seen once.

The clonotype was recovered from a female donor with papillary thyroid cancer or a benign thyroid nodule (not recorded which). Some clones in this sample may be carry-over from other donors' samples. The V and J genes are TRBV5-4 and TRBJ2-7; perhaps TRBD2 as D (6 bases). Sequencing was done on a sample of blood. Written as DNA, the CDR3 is TGTGCCAGCGGCCCTTCACTAGCAGAGCCCTACGAGCAGTACTTC. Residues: CASGPSLAEPYEQYF.